This T cell receptor beta chain was observed in a study of cytomegalovirus exposure and HLA in healthy donors (dated by TCRdb to about 2017). Turning to the overall study: In an earlier analysis of about 560 of the donors, about 270 Gb of sequence data and 117 million unique TCR beta sequences from 150 million to 200 million T cells were reported. Rather than drawing on any new phenotypic data, the later analysis identified candidate immune exposures from TCR beta sequences and the way those sequences occurred across donors. Donor age, sex, ethnicity and CMV serostatus were collected together with the repertoire data. The number of donors typed differed by locus, with about 629-630 for A, B, C, DRB1 and DQB1, more than 500 for DQA1, over 600 for DPA1, and 400 to 490 for DPB1. To predict cytomegalovirus infection status, the study combined high-throughput TCR immunosequencing, statistical association of individual TCRs with disease status, and machine learning. Using immunosequencing, the study profiled T cell repertoires from roughly 650 subjects and related those repertoires to cytomegalovirus serostatus. An earlier analysis of some 600 of the donors applied high-throughput TCR beta sequencing to assess whether each TCR beta V gene segment acted as functional or pseudogenic. About five DR-DQ haplotypes were treated as single units for association and clustering because of strong linkage in the cohort. All discovery cohort repertoires had been generated using a single sequencing platform. Of the 300 to 450 genotyped donors, approximately 83% fell in the genetic ancestry cluster associated with self-reported Caucasian donors. The study aimed to test whether cataloging public T cell receptors could reveal signatures of past pathogen exposure. Among a few hundred genotyped donors of the cohort, an average of roughly 240,000 unique TCR beta nucleotide sequences were sequenced per donor, roughly 18% of them non-productive. Besides the first cohort of 666 subjects, a separate validation cohort made up of 120 different subjects was used. About 300 gigabases of sequencing data and tens of millions of unique TCR sequences made up an early release that covered approximately 700 HLA-typed donors. In a later analysis, previously published TCR beta repertoires from 666 donors were re-analyzed and high-resolution HLA genotyping was added so that TCR occurrence patterns could be studied. A later genetic analysis used genome-wide SNP genotypes for about 60% of the roughly 700 donors, treating that subset as a discovery cohort. Class I and class II HLA loci were covered by the typing at four-digit resolution.

On this clone itself: The antigen it binds to is not known. No per-base quality is available; no much larger clone lies one base away.

From the cysteine up to the phenylalanine, the CDR3 has a length of 14 residues. Solely the CDR3 DNA is kept, with 42 bases framed from the first base. The junction carries 4 bases between V and J, which are trimmed by 2 bases and 2 bases respectively. CDR1 is given as SEHNR and CDR2 as FQNEAQ, both from the germline V gene (reference sequence). Library generation was performed with the immunoSEQ multiplex PCR assay. For the multiplex PCR, a mixture combining 60 forward primers for TCR Vbeta segments and 13 reverse primers for TCR Jbeta segments was used. The CDR3 region of rearranged TCR beta genes was amplified from genomic DNA by a multiplex PCR assay. On the Illumina HiSeq System, the amplified TCR beta libraries were sequenced as 87-base-pair reads. The study's processing was this. A later analysis tallied some 79 million unique TCR beta chains across the 666 repertoires, and around 10 million of those chains were shared by two or more donors. A nearest-neighbor algorithm error-corrected the raw reads and collapsed the reads into unique sequences, merging closely related sequences to remove PCR and sequencing errors. CDR3 sequences were aligned to IMGT reference sequences to assign V, D and J gene segments. Each retained sequence needed at least a six-nucleotide match to both a V gene segment and a J gene segment. A rearrangement counted as productive if the CDR3 had no stop codons and remained in frame with V and J, and every other rearrangement counted as non-productive. CDR3 was defined according to IMGT convention as the region running from the second conserved V-encoded cysteine to the conserved J-encoded phenylalanine. Sequences without an unambiguous match to a single V gene segment were excluded from the earlier analysis of almost 600 of the donors. In an earlier analysis of a few hundred of the donors, V segments were called functional above 56.7% productive rearrangements and were called segregating when the between-donor standard deviation exceeded 5%. To diagnose cytomegalovirus status from the catalog of TCR beta chain sequences, a statistical classification framework was built. V and J gene assignment, in a later analysis, came from comparing TCR nucleotide sequences with IMGT/GENE-DB human TR gene sequences. A later analysis assigned CDR3 sequences and most-parsimonious VDJ recombination scenarios with the TCRdist pipeline. A later analysis defined each TCR beta chain by its CDR3 amino acid sequence plus V-gene family, and excluded reads lacking a unique V-gene family. To address suspected cross-contamination and a sequencing artifact, a later analysis removed a few hundred highly shared, low-generation-probability nucleotide sequences. In a later analysis, a clonal expansion index was calculated for each public chain from normalized within-repertoire ranks of inferred template counts. In a later analysis, generation probabilities were computed using a VDJ recombination model fitted to out-of-frame rearrangements, and the results were checked against IGoR. In a later analysis, TCR-TCR, TCR-HLA and TCR-CMV co-occurrence was scored with hypergeometric tests, and a repertoire-size bias correction was applied to TCR pairs. A later analysis estimated false discovery rates by permuting HLA or CMV assignments 20 times. In a later analysis, co-occurring TCRs were grouped using DBSCAN, with TCRdist sequence similarity added in when clustering inside HLA-allele-positive subsets. Repertoires with fewer than 30,000 or more than 120,000 public chains were left out of co-occurrence clustering, as were about five repertoires with anomalous nucleotide sharing. In TCRdb, the immuneACCESS table is reduced to in-frame sequences with V and J assigned. These tables do not hold every clone; where another copy was compared, an unresolved V gene accounts for under half, and the others remain unexplained. That table is the source of V, J and clone size, and D and trimming were worked out from the DNA. The sample data list over 150,000 clones, and around 68% of these were observed just once. Of the sample, 2.5% to 3.5% is held by the ten largest clones.

In total, 630 or so healthy bone marrow donors made up the cohort. At the time of sampling, all cohort members were nominally healthy, though unrecorded immune exposures were likely present. The donor was CMV seropositive and was included in the group of some 290 seropositive cohort members. A peripheral blood sample was provided by each donor, and peripheral blood mononuclear cells were used for TCR beta sequencing. The Qiagen DNeasy Blood Extraction Kit was used to extract genomic DNA from the blood cell samples. The research as a whole found: In the study, roughly 160 TCR beta chains were listed as associated with cytomegalovirus. In this cohort, only TCR beta chains were sequenced, and detectable features were limited by the absence of alpha or paired-chain data. V-gene and J-gene trimming of TCR beta chains was associated with a missense DCLRE1C variant in a later genetic analysis, and the association was replicated in an independent cohort. A further reported finding was that TCR beta sequences accurately predicted the HLA-A and HLA-B alleles for most subjects in the first cohort. Presence/absence analyses assumed roughly uniform sequencing depth across donors, an assumption that may not hold. A later analysis found that HLA-associated TCR beta chains were more clonally expanded and had lower generation probabilities than equally common non-associated chains. The 87-base-pair reads could not distinguish some IMGT-functional V segments, including TRBV6-2 and TRBV6-3, so those segments were excluded. According to the authors, the approach could potentially be generalized to other disease states and immunological phenotypes. At a false discovery rate of 0.05, a later analysis linked 15,000 to 20,000 TCR beta sequences to specific HLA alleles. According to a later genetic analysis, donors in an Asian-associated ancestry cluster had fewer N-insertions in productive TCRs than the roughly 670-donor mean. Because some donors lacked HLA typing at each locus, the association tests relied only on the typed subset. The only immune exposure information available for the cohort was CMV serostatus. The earlier analysis of nearly 600 of the donors excluded 15 to 20 rarely observed V segments, including chromosome 9 orphons, because counts were too low. Broadly in line with IMGT annotations, most TCR beta V segments showed up in productive rearrangements about 87% or about 30% of the time in an earlier analysis of 450 to 750 of the donors. Cytomegalovirus status was reported to be diagnosed by the classifier with high specificity and sensitivity in both the original and validation cohorts. Several of the top co-occurrence clusters appeared to be linked to parvovirus B19, influenza, CMV and Epstein-Barr virus, according to a later analysis. Most TCR sequences were seen in very few donors, while some public TCRs were found in many individuals. A later analysis found that most CMV-associated TCR beta chains appeared HLA-restricted, with HLA associations seemingly driven largely by CMV exposure. Three of the identified cytomegalovirus-associated TCR beta chains were confirmed in vitro to be specific for cytomegalovirus antigens. A cluster of highly shared sequence variants was judged likely to represent a technical artifact of the sequencing pipeline. According to a later analysis, TCR association rates differed among HLA loci, with DRB1 alleles showing the most associated TCRs and HLA-C alleles showing the fewest. Linkage disequilibrium might explain the correlated functional status among segregating V segments, but an unknown experimental factor could not be ruled out. Strong co-occurrence of HLA alleles, especially DR and DQ, made assigning TCR associations to individual alleles difficult.

The V and J segments used are TRBV7-9 and TRBJ2-6; a confident D gene designation cannot be given. Material for sequencing was PBMCs. The receptor's source is a woman between 40 and 50 years old in good health and CMV-seropositive. The CDR3 region: CASSLSAGANVLTF. In nucleotides, the sequence is TGTGCCAGCAGCTTATCTGCTGGGGCCAACGTCCTGACTTTC.